One sample yielded the 20 T cell receptor beta chains listed below, sequenced in a study of T-cell memory formation after mild COVID-19. TCRdb redid the calling of the 5' RACE reads with MiXCR, one entry per CDR3 protein. The sample carries 85,000 to 120,000 distinct CDR3 sequences, approximately 17% recorded once. Source material: PBMCs or a T cell subset sorted from them (not recorded which). The origin of the receptors is an adult woman who had mild COVID-19 (a few samples of this study predate the infection). Cell type and time point are not known.

The chain recombines TRBV18 with TRBJ2-2, with unresolved D. Trimming left V 5 bases short and J 7 bases short, with 8 bases between. Per germline, CDR1 KGHSH and CDR2 LQKENI. The CDR3 contains 12 residues. CDR3 nucleotides: TGTGCCAGCTCAACTCCTAGCGGGGAGCTGTTTTTT. Its protein product is CASSTPSGELFF.

The chain couples TRBV24-1 to TRBJ2-2, with D possibly being TRBD1 (5 bases). CDR1 and CDR2 from the germline V gene are KGHDR and SFDVKD. The V and J ends lost 3 bases and 1 base respectively, with 8 bases between them. The CDR3 extends over 15 amino acids. This CDR3 is CATSDRQQNTGELFF. Written as DNA, the CDR3 is TGTGCCACCAGTGATCGACAGCAGAACACCGGGGAGCTGTTTTTT.

The chain uses TRBV7-2 and TRBJ2-1; 12 bases agree with TRBD2. Germline CDR1 SGHTA, CDR2 FQGNSA. There are 17 residues in the CDR3. The trim removed 2 bases at V and 5 bases at J, leaving 7 bases unmatched. This chain's CDR3 is CASSLLDWTSGDNEQFF. Written as DNA, the CDR3 is TGTGCCAGCAGCTTACTTGACTGGACTAGCGGGGACAATGAGCAGTTCTTC.

The V and J genes are TRBV15 and TRBJ1-1; D is undetermined. V shed 1 base and J shed 5 bases, with 11 bases lying between them. The CDR3 length is 14 residues. The V gene's germline CDR1 is LNHNV and CDR2 YYDKDF (reference sequence). The CDR3 nucleotides are TGTGCCACCAGCAGAGTCGAGACGGGGACTGAAGCTTTCTTT. This encodes CATSRVETGTEAFF.

The DNA for the CDR3 is TGTGCCAGTATGACAGGGGTAGAGACCCAGTACTTC. As protein: CASMTGVETQYF. The rearrangement uses TRBV25-1 and TRBJ2-5; 8 nucleotides align to TRBD1. Germline-derived CDR1 and CDR2 are MGHDK and SYGVNS. The trim removed 9 bases at V and 4 bases at J, leaving 4 bases unmatched. The CDR3 length is 12 residues.

The chain uses TRBV4-2 and TRBJ1-4; D remains unclear. The CDR3 has 18 amino acids. CDR1 is LGHNA, CDR2 YNFKEQ, per germline. Trimming took off 1 base at V and 0 bases at J, with 15 bases between the two ends. The DNA for the CDR3 is TGTGCCAGCAGCCAAGGGCAGAGCCTCCCCGCAACTAATGAAAAACTGTTTTTT. Translating gives CASSQGQSLPATNEKLFF.

This clonotype was counted a few times. The J gene is TRBJ2-4, the V gene TRBV13; the D gene could be TRBD1 or TRBD2 (6 bases each). Per the germline V gene, CDR1 is PRHDT and CDR2 is FYEKMQ (reference sequence). The CDR3 is 15 residues long. V lost 3 bases and J lost 0, with 9 bases in between. The CDR3: CASSLGGRAKNIQYF. CDR3 nucleotide sequence: TGTGCCAGCAGCTTGGGGGGCCGAGCCAAAAACATTCAGTACTTC.

This chain links TRBV11-1 with TRBJ2-3; 7 bases fit TRBD2. Germline V gene data show CDR1 as SGHAT and CDR2 as FQDESV (reference sequence). The CDR3 is made up of 14 amino acids. Trimming cost V 5 bases and J 1 base; bases outside gene matches: 3. This CDR3 is CASSRGRGTDTQYF. The CDR3 DNA follows: TGTGCCAGCAGCAGAGGGAGGGGCACAGATACGCAGTATTTT.

The chain has TRBV20-1 and TRBJ1-2, with a weak D call TRBD1 (5 bases). Between the trimmed V and J ends, which lost 0 bases and 0 bases, there was a span of 14 bases. The CDR3 covers 16 residues. Germline V gene sequence: CDR1 DFQATT, CDR2 SNEGSKA (reference sequence). The CDR3 coding sequence is TGCAGTGCTAGAGATCACGGGACCGAAGCTAACTATGGCTACACCTTC. Its protein product is CSARDHGTEANYGYTF.

The V gene is TRBV6-2 or TRBV6-3, the J gene TRBJ1-1; D not certain. Looked up from germline, CDR1 is MNHEY and CDR2 is SVGEGT. The CDR3 is 10 residues long. Trimming pared 9 bases from V and 2 bases from J, leaving 4 bases between. Written as DNA, the CDR3 is TGTGCCAGTAGTAACACTGAAGCTTTCTTT. Translating gives CASSNTEAFF.

J is TRBJ2-5 and V is TRBV2; D gene unclear. Between the trimmed V and J ends, which lost 6 bases and 0 bases, there was a span of 11 bases. The CDR3 is made up of 14 amino acids. In germline, CDR1 is SNHLY, CDR2 FYNNEI. In DNA, the CDR3 is TGTGCCAGCAGAGTCCTAGGGAACCAAGAGACCCAGTACTTC. Translation gives CASRVLGNQETQYF.

The table lists this clonotype with a few counts. V gene TRBV3-1 combines with J gene TRBJ2-1; no reliable D call. This CDR3 has 15 residues. V lost 4 bases to trimming and J lost 7 bases, with 17 bases between them. Germline V gene lookup returns CDR1 LGHDT and CDR2 YNNKEL (reference sequence). This CDR3 reads CASSPHRSRPNEQFF. Here the CDR3 DNA reads TGTGCCAGCAGCCCCCACCGTTCTAGACCGAATGAGCAGTTCTTC.

The CDR3 DNA is TGTGCCAGCAGTAGCAGTGTCCGATTCCCTACCTACAATGAGCAGTTCTTC. Translating gives CASSSSVRFPTYNEQFF. The chain joins TRBV12-3 or TRBV12-4 to TRBJ2-1; D not resolved. The CDR3 runs 17 residues. The V end lost 5 bases, the J end lost 2 bases, and 19 bases lay between the germline ends.

There are a few counts of this clonotype. The genes are TRBV12-3 or TRBV12-4 and TRBJ1-1; unclear D gene. There are 13 residues in the CDR3. V lost 6 bases to trimming and J lost 0 bases, with 8 bases between them. The CDR3 DNA is TGTGCCAGCAGCCTAACAATGAACACTGAAGCTTTCTTT. The encoded protein is CASSLTMNTEAFF.

The chain joins TRBV11-2 to TRBJ2-1, with 11 bases that match TRBD2. Unmatched junction bases numbered 10, after V lost 1 base and J lost 5 bases. CDR1 is SGHAT, CDR2 FQNNGV, per germline. This CDR3 is built from 18 residues. In nucleotides, the CDR3 is TGTGCCAGCAGCTTAGCAAACATAGCGGGAGGGCCGCACAATGAGCAGTTCTTC. This translates into CASSLANIAGGPHNEQFF.

The CDR3 here is CASSALQGIGNTEAFF. Written as DNA, the CDR3 is TGTGCCAGCAGCGCATTACAGGGGATAGGGAACACTGAAGCTTTCTTT. The rearrangement joins TRBV9 to TRBJ1-1, with 7 bases fitting TRBD1. V shed 3 bases and J 1 base; nucleotides not matched to a gene: 9. Per the germline V gene, CDR1 is SGDLS and CDR2 is YYNGEE. The CDR3 totals 16 residues.

This clonotype has a count of ten or more. The J gene is TRBJ2-4, the V gene TRBV7-2, with 7 bases aligning to TRBD2. Germline CDR1 reads SGHTA; CDR2 reads FQGNSA. The CDR3 contains 15 residues. With 5 bases clipped from V and 2 bases from J, the junction kept 6 bases outside the gene matches. The CDR3, as DNA: TGTGCCAGCAGCCCCGACGGGACTACCAAAAACATTCAGTACTTC. This gives the protein CASSPDGTTKNIQYF.

This clonotype was picked up many times. The V gene is TRBV4-2, the J gene TRBJ1-2; no clear D. Germline CDR1 reads LGHNA; CDR2 reads YNFKEQ. The ends were cut back, 7 bases at V and 5 bases at J, with 14 bases in the middle. The CDR3 consists of 13 residues. This CDR3 reads CASNPSGGYGYTF. The CDR3 nucleotides are TGTGCCAGCAACCCAAGCGGAGGGTATGGCTACACCTTC.

The table lists this clonotype with a few counts. The chain carries TRBV30 and TRBJ2-2; D is ambiguous. V was cut by 2 bases and J by 7 bases, with 5 bases left in between. Germline V CDR1 and CDR2: GTSNPN, SVGIG (reference sequence). CDR3 length equals 11 residues. CDR3 coding DNA: TGTGCCTGGAGTATCCTCGGGGAGCTGTTTTTT. It translates to CAWSILGELFF.

The chain joins TRBV7-3 to TRBJ1-2; maybe TRBD1 (6 bases). There are 15 residues in the CDR3. V was shortened by 1 base and J by 4 bases, with 13 bases between the two germline ends. From germline, CDR1 is SGHTA and CDR2 FQGTGA. The CDR3 reads CASSLRRGLVYGYTF. DNA of the CDR3: TGTGCCAGCAGCTTAAGGCGGGGGCTGGTCTATGGCTACACCTTC.